This T cell receptor (beta chain) stems from a study of blood T cells in healthy people across ages. Findings and caveats of the study: A strong correlation was found between TCR beta diversity and the percentage of naive T cells.

Concerning this clonotype: Its antigen is unidentified.

Alongside a J-beta primer mix, a sample-barcoded 5' primer served in a second PCR lasting about 7 to 11 cycles. Each CDR3 protein is one row after TCRdb ran MiXCR on the 5' RACE reads. The table records about 800,000 distinct CDR3 sequences, 20% to 25% of them present only once. The germline gives CDR1 KGHDR, CDR2 SFDVKD. The germline V and J ends were trimmed by 6 bases and 6 bases, with 14 bases remaining between them. The CDR3 consists of 14 residues. In addition, the sample was reused for a study of T cells of mothers and their children. As that report states: For unrelated pairs as for related ones, thymic selection shapes TCR recombination output similarly. No persistent microchimeric T cell clones were detected at about 93 clones per million clonotypes sensitivity.

This receptor was identified in a boy aged 10-17 years in good health. The J gene is TRBJ2-1, the V gene TRBV24-1, with D perhaps assigned TRBD1 or TRBD2 (6 bases each). The source material was blood. The CDR3 is CATSNIGGGNEQFF. In nucleotides, the CDR3 is TGTGCCACCAGTAATATAGGGGGAGGCAATGAGCAGTTCTTC.